This TCR beta chain was captured in a study of blood T cell repertoires in COVID-19. Measured with immunoSEQ multiplex PCR; TCRdb has only the in-frame clones, and not every one. This table has 200,000 to 300,000 clones, approximately 86% appearing once. The length of the CDR3 is 15 residues. Per germline, CDR1 SGHVS and CDR2 FQNEAQ. V was trimmed by 6 bases and J by 4 bases, leaving 18 bases between them. Sequencing was done on a sample of peripheral blood. The TCR originated in a human donor in a cohort sampled during active COVID-19. The chain links TRBV7-8 to TRBJ1-2; unclear D gene. The CDR3 bases are TGTGCCAGCAGTCCGGCGGAGGGAAGGAGCTATGGCTACACCTTC. As protein: CASSPAEGRSYGYTF.